This T cell receptor beta chain was found in a study of blood T cell repertoires in COVID-19. Some clones are missing from TCRdb's copy, which holds only in-frame ones; the method was immunoSEQ multiplex PCR. This table has under 250,000 clones, 81% appearing once. This CDR3 spans 15 amino acids. J lost 2 bases, V lost 7 bases, and 5 bases had no gene match. The germline V gene encodes CDR1 ENHRY and CDR2 SYGVKD. The sample holds a few counts of this clone. What was sequenced was PBMCs or T cells enriched from blood (not recorded which). This sequence joins TRBV10-3 and TRBJ2-2; 9 bases match TRBD2. The source is a woman in her 50s with acute COVID-19. CDR3 sequence (DNA): TGTGCCATCATGGAGACTAGCGGCAACACCGGGGAGCTGTTTTTT. It is translated as CAIMETSGNTGELFF.